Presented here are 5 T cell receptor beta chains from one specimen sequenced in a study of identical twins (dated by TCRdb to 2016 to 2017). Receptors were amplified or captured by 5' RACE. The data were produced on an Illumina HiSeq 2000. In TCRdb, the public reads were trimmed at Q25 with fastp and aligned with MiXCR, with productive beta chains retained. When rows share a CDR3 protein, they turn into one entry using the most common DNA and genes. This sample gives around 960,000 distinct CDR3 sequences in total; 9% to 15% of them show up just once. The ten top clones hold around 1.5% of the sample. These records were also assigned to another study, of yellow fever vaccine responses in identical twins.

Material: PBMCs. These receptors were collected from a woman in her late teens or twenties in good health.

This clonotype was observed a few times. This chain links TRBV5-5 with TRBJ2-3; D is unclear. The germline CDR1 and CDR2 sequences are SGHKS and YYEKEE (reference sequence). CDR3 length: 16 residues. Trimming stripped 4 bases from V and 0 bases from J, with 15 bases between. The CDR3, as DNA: TGTGCCAGCAGCAATCCATGGGTTACTAGCACAGATACGCAGTATTTT. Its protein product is CASSNPWVTSTDTQYF.

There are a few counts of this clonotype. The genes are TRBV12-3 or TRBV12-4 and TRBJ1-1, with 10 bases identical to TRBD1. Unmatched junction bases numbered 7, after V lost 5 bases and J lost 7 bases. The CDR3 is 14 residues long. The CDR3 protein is CASSDRGRSFEAFF. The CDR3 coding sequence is TGTGCCAGCAGTGACAGGGGGCGCTCCTTTGAAGCTTTCTTT.

In DNA form, the CDR3 reads TGTGCCAGCAGCTTGGAAGGTTGGAGTACTTATTCACCCCTCCACTTT. Encoded protein: CASSLEGWSTYSPLHF. The genes are TRBV5-5 and TRBJ1-6; no reliable D call. There are 16 residues in the CDR3. CDR1 and CDR2 from the germline V gene are SGHKS and YYEKEE (reference sequence). Trimming removed 0 bases from V and 8 bases from J, with 15 bases in between.

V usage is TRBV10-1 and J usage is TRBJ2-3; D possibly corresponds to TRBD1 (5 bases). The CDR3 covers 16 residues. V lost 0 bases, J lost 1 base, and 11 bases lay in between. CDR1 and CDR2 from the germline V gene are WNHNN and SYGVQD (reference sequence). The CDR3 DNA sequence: TGCGCCAGCAGTGAGTCAACAGGCTCTCGCACAGATACGCAGTATTTT. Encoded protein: CASSESTGSRTDTQYF.

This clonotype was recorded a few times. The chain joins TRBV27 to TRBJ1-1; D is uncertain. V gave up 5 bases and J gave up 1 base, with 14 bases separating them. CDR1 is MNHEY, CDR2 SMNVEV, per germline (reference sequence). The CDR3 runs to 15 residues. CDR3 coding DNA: TGTGCCAGCAGTCCTCGGCCTGCAGGGAACACTGAAGCTTTCTTT. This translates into CASSPRPAGNTEAFF.